The TCR beta chain described here comes from a study of radiotherapy plus CTLA-4 blockade in lung cancer. Background on the study: Across the patients, objective responses occurred in 18%, and disease control in roughly 33%. Overall study findings and caveats: An expansion of tumor-derived TCR clones occurred in blood after radiotherapy plus ipilimumab. The best prediction of response reportedly came from early blood T cell clone dynamics, with interferon-beta.

Germline-derived CDR1 and CDR2 are SQVTM and ANQGSEA. The CDR3 covers 13 residues. V lost 6 bases to trimming and J lost 3 bases, with 12 bases between them. Clones were sequenced by immunoSEQ multiplex PCR, and TCRdb holds only the in-frame ones, with some missing. The sample shows 24,000 or so clones, over 55% of them seen only once. CTLA-4 blockade using ipilimumab, together with focal radiation, was received by patients with chemo-refractory metastatic non-small-cell lung cancer. The table lists this clone with a few counts. The antigen remains unidentified. The specimen comprised peripheral blood, sampled from a patient treated with radiotherapy plus ipilimumab. V is TRBV29-1 and J is TRBJ1-5; a weak D match, TRBD1 (6 bases). The clonotype originates from a human donor with non-small cell lung cancer whose response to radiotherapy plus ipilimumab could not be evaluated. The CDR3 coding sequence is TGCAGCGTGCAGGGACAAGCCAATCAGCCCCAGCATTTT. This sequence encodes CSVQGQANQPQHF.